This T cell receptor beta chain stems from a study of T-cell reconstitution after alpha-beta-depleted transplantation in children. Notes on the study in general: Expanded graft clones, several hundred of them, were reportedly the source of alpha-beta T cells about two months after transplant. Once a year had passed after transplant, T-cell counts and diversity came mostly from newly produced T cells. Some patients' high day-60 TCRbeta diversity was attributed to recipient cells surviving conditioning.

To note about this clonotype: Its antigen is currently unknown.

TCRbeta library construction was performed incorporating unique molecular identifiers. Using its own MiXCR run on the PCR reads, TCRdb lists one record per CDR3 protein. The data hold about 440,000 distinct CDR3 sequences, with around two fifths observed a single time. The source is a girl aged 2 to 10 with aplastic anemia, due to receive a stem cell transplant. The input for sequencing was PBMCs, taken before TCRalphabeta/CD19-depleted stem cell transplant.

The CDR3 spells CASSLGGRTSYEQYF. DNA for the CDR3: TGTGCCAGCAGTTTGGGGGGGCGGACTTCCTACGAGCAGTACTTC. V usage is TRBV28 and J usage is TRBJ2-7; D perhaps matches TRBD2 (7 bases). The CDR3 is 15 amino acids. V was pared by 3 bases and J by 1 base, with 13 bases between. Germline loops: CDR1 MDHEN, CDR2 SYDVKM. Variable domain in full (rest from reference TRBV28 and TRBJ2-7): DVKVTQSSRYLVKRTGEKVFLECVQDMDHENMFWYRQDPGLGLRLIYFSYDVKMKEKGDIPEGYSVSREKKERFSLILESASTNQTSMYLCASSLGGRTSYEQYFGPGTRLTVT.